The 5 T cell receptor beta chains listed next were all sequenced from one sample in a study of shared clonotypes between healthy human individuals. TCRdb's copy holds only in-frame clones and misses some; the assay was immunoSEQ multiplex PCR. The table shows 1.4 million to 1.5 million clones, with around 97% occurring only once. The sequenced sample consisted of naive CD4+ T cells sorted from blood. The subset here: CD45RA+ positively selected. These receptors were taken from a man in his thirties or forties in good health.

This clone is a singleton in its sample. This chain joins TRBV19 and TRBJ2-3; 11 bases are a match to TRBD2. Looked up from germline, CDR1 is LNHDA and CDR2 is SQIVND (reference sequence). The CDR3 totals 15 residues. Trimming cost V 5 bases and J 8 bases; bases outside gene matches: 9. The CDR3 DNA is TGTGCCAGTAGTCCCAATAGCGGGAGGGCCGTTACGCAGTATTTT. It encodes CASSPNSGRAVTQYF.

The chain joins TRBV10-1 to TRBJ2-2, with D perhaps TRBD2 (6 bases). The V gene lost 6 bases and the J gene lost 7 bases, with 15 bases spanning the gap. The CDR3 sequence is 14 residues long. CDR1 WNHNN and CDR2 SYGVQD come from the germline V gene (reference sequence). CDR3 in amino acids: CASSNQTRGGELFF. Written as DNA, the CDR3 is TGCGCCAGCAGCAACCAGACTAGAGGCGGGGAGCTGTTTTTT.

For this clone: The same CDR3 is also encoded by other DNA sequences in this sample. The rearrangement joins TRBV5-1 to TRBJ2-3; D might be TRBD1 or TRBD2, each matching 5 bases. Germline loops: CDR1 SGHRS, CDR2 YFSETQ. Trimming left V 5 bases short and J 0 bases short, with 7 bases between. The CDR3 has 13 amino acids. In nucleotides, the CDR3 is TGCGCCAGCAGTAGGGACAGCACAGATACGCAGTATTTT. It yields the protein CASSRDSTDTQYF.

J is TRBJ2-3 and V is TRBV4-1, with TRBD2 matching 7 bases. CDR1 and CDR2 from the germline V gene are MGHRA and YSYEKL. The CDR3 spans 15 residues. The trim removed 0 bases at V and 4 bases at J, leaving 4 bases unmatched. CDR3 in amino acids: CASSQEGGRADTQYF. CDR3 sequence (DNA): TGCGCCAGCAGCCAAGAGGGCGGGAGAGCAGATACGCAGTATTTT.

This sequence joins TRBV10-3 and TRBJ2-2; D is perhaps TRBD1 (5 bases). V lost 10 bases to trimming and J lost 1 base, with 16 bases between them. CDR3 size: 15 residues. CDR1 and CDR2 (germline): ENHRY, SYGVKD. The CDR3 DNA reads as TGTGCCAGCCGATTAGGGCAGGGGAACACCGGGGAGCTGTTTTTT. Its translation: CASRLGQGNTGELFF.